One sample yielded the 27 T cell receptor beta chains listed below, sequenced in a study of a mutant IDH1 vaccine in newly diagnosed glioma. TCRdb's copy holds only in-frame clones and misses some; the assay was immunoSEQ multiplex PCR. This table holds around 25,000 clones, over 75% found once. The antigens of these receptors remain unknown. Time point meaning: week 11, during vaccination. The vaccine gave 300 ug of a 20-mer mutant IDH1 peptide subcutaneously per dose. The material sequenced was PBMCs, taken from a glioma patient whose treatment included an IDH1 peptide vaccine. These receptors all come from a woman under 30 with glioma.

This rearrangement joins TRBV6-5 to TRBJ1-3; D is perhaps TRBD1 (5 bases). V shed 0 bases and J shed 2 bases, with 8 bases lying between them. Germline V gene data show CDR1 as MNHEY and CDR2 as SVGAGI. The CDR3 totals 15 residues. The CDR3 coding sequence is TGTGCCAGCAGTTACTCAGGGGTAACTGGAAACACCATATATTTT. Translating it yields CASSYSGVTGNTIYF.

The genes are TRBV7-8 and TRBJ1-4, with D perhaps matching TRBD1 (6 bases). Germline V gene sequence: CDR1 SGHVS, CDR2 FQNEAQ. The CDR3 consists of 16 residues. The germline V and J ends were trimmed by 4 bases and 4 bases, with 16 bases remaining between them. CDR3: CASSSWRDMVNEKLFF. The CDR3 DNA reads TGTGCCAGCAGCTCTTGGAGGGACATGGTTAATGAAAAACTGTTTTTT.

The genes are TRBV9 and TRBJ1-1; 8 bases line up with TRBD1. CDR1 is SGDLS and CDR2 is YYNGEE in the germline V gene. The CDR3 runs 14 residues. V lost 3 bases to trimming and J lost 4 bases; unmatched junction nucleotides: 5. The CDR3 region is CASSAIQGGTEAFF. CDR3 sequence (DNA): TGTGCCAGCAGCGCGATACAGGGGGGCACTGAAGCTTTCTTT.

The V call is TRBV19, the J call TRBJ1-5; 10 bases are a match to TRBD1. Germline CDR1 and CDR2: LNHDA and SQIVND (reference sequence). This CDR3 comprises 20 residues. Losses at the gene ends were 4 bases for V and 5 bases for J; bases not matched to a gene: 20. CDR3 region: CASSTISGTGDRSLDQPQHF. For the CDR3, the DNA is TGTGCCAGTAGTACGATATCCGGGACAGGGGACAGGAGCTTGGATCAGCCCCAGCATTTT.

The rearrangement uses TRBV29-1 and TRBJ2-7; D call uncertain. Trimming took off 2 bases at V and 1 base at J, with 9 bases between the two ends. CDR1 and CDR2 from the germline V gene are SQVTM and ANQGSEA. The CDR3 contains 13 residues. CDR3 sequence (DNA): TGCAGCGTTGAAAACAGCCTTTCCTACGAGCAGTACTTC. It yields the protein CSVENSLSYEQYF.

The genes are TRBV15 and TRBJ2-7, with D possibly matching TRBD2 (6 bases). The germline V gene encodes CDR1 LNHNV and CDR2 YYDKDF (reference sequence). This CDR3 is built from 15 residues. Trimming took off 6 bases at V and 0 bases at J, with 15 bases between the two ends. The CDR3 sequence is CATSTISGPSYEQYF. The CDR3 DNA reads as TGTGCCACCAGTACAATTAGCGGACCCTCCTACGAGCAGTACTTC.

The gene calls are TRBV4-3 and TRBJ1-5; TRBD1 matches at 9 bases. Germline V gene lookup returns CDR1 LGHNA and CDR2 YSLEER. J was trimmed by 3 bases and V by 8 bases; bases with no gene match: 20. This CDR3 has 19 amino acids. CDR3 loop: CASSQTLDLGTGFNQPQHF. The DNA of the CDR3 is TGCGCCAGCTCACAAACACTCGACCTCGGGACAGGGTTCAATCAGCCCCAGCATTTT.

The chain joins TRBV6-6 to TRBJ1-6; tentatively, D is TRBD1 (6 bases). V was clipped by 11 bases and J by 7 bases, with 18 bases between them. Germline lookup yields CDR1 MNHNY and CDR2 SVGAGI (reference sequence). This CDR3 has 14 amino acids. The CDR3 spells CAGQLDPGNSPLHF. The CDR3 nucleotides are TGTGCCGGACAGCTGGACCCGGGGAATTCACCCCTCCACTTT.

J is TRBJ1-2 and V is TRBV18, with D perhaps TRBD1 (6 bases). The CDR3 has 14 residues. With 1 base removed from V and 4 bases from J, the gap between germline ends came to 10 bases. Germline V lookup: CDR1 KGHSH, CDR2 LQKENI. The CDR3 region has the DNA TGTGCCAGCTCACCACAGACAGGACTCTATGGCTACACCTTC. It is translated as CASSPQTGLYGYTF.

The rearrangement links TRBV18 to TRBJ1-5; 7 bases line up with TRBD1. Losses at the gene ends were 3 bases for V and 5 bases for J; bases not matched to a gene: 4. The CDR3 loop spans 14 amino acids. The germline V gene has CDR1 KGHSH and CDR2 LQKENI. CDR3 bases: TGTGCCAGCTCACCGACAGGGTATGATCAGCCCCAGCATTTT. It yields the protein CASSPTGYDQPQHF.

The chain is built from TRBV6-5 and TRBJ2-1, with D possibly TRBD1 on 6 matching bases. V lost 5 bases and J lost 2, with 7 bases in between. Germline loops: CDR1 MNHEY, CDR2 SVGAGI. The CDR3 spans 13 residues. DNA for the CDR3: TGTGCCAGCAGTAGGACAGCCTACAATGAGCAGTTCTTC. This encodes CASSRTAYNEQFF.

V usage is TRBV15 and J usage is TRBJ2-1, with D perhaps TRBD2 (6 bases). CDR3 length: 14 residues. Per the germline V gene, CDR1 is LNHNV and CDR2 is YYDKDF (reference sequence). V was cut by 5 bases and J by 10 bases, with 18 bases left in between. CDR3 in DNA: TGTGCCACCAGCGCCCCGTTCGGCGGGACGGAGCAGTTCTTC. Protein product: CATSAPFGGTEQFF.

V usage is TRBV6-5 and J usage is TRBJ1-4; D is perhaps TRBD1 (5 bases). Trimming removed 2 bases at V and 8 bases at J, with 12 bases between. The CDR3 loop spans 14 amino acids. CDR1 MNHEY and CDR2 SVGAGI come from the germline V gene. In nucleotides, the CDR3 is TGTGCCAGCAGTTACGGGACGGCACTAGAAAAACTGTTTTTT. As protein: CASSYGTALEKLFF.

This clone was seen once. The chain combines TRBV5-4 with TRBJ1-5; D is unresolved. The CDR3 runs 14 residues. The germline V gene has CDR1 SGHNT and CDR2 YYREEE (reference sequence). Trimming stripped 2 bases from V and 4 bases from J, with 10 bases between. CDR3 region: CASSLLGENQPQHF. The CDR3 DNA follows: TGTGCCAGCAGCTTATTGGGAGAAAATCAGCCCCAGCATTTT.

V is TRBV29-1 and J is TRBJ2-1; D gene ambiguous. The CDR3 sequence is 15 residues long. Germline CDR1 SQVTM, CDR2 ANQGSEA. Trimming cost V 3 bases and J 6 bases, with 18 bases left between them. The CDR3 protein is CSVDGFRFEANEQFF. The CDR3 DNA sequence: TGCAGCGTTGACGGTTTTAGGTTTGAAGCCAATGAGCAGTTCTTC.

The V call is TRBV7-9, the J call TRBJ2-7; D is ambiguous. V shed 1 base and J shed 2 bases, with 12 bases lying between them. Germline values: CDR1 SEHNR, CDR2 FQNEAQ (reference sequence). CDR3 size: 15 residues. CDR3 sequence (DNA): TGTGCCAGCAGCTTAGGATCGGTCAGCCCCTACGAGCAGTACTTC. It codes for CASSLGSVSPYEQYF.

The chain is built from TRBV9 and TRBJ1-4, with a tentative D call TRBD1 (6 bases). Germline V gene data show CDR1 as SGDLS and CDR2 as YYNGEE. With 4 bases removed from V and 8 bases from J, the gap between germline ends came to 15 bases. This CDR3 contains 14 residues. Here the CDR3 reads CASSLGQGYEKLFF. CDR3 sequence (DNA): TGTGCCAGCAGCCTCGGGCAGGGGTACGAAAAACTGTTTTTT.

The CDR3: CASSSKRGGTEAFF. CDR3 nucleotides: TGTGCCAGTAGTTCCAAACGTGGAGGGACTGAAGCTTTCTTT. This chain uses TRBV19 with TRBJ1-1; D unclear. CDR1 is LNHDA and CDR2 is SQIVND in the germline V gene (reference sequence). V was cut by 5 bases and J by 5 bases, with 15 bases left in between. The CDR3 sequence is 14 residues long.

This clone was seen a handful of times. The V gene is TRBV29-1, the J gene TRBJ1-5; D possibly corresponds to TRBD1 (6 bases). CDR3 length equals 13 residues. Germline CDR1 SQVTM, CDR2 ANQGSEA. Trimming removed 4 bases from V and 7 bases from J, with 14 bases in between. The CDR3 nucleotides are TGCAGCGTTGGTTCAGGGGTCGGGCAGCCCCAGCATTTT. Its protein is CSVGSGVGQPQHF. Together with reference TRBV29-1 and TRBJ1-5, the CDR3 gives the full variable domain: SAVISQKPSRDICQRGTSLTIQCQVDSQVTMMFWYRQQPGQSLTLIATANQGSEATYESGFVIDKFPISRPNLTFSTLTVSNMSPEDSSIYLCSVGSGVGQPQHFGDGTRLSIL.

J is TRBJ1-2 and V is TRBV6-1; D is uncertain. The CDR3 consists of 11 residues. Trimming left V 8 bases short and J 4 bases short, with 8 bases between. The germline V gene encodes CDR1 MNHNS and CDR2 SASEGT. CDR3 sequence: CASFRGYGYTF. DNA of the CDR3: TGTGCCAGCTTCCGGGGCTATGGCTACACCTTC.

This chain uses TRBV19 with TRBJ1-1; no reliable D call. Trimming shortened V by 8 bases and J by 0 bases, and 16 bases separated the two germline ends. Germline V gene sequence: CDR1 LNHDA, CDR2 SQIVND (reference sequence). The CDR3 runs to 15 residues. DNA of the CDR3: TGTGCCAGTTCGATCGGGGAAAACCTGAACACTGAAGCTTTCTTT. Translating gives CASSIGENLNTEAFF.

Within the sample, this clone is medium-sized (0.01 to 0.1%). V gene TRBV10-3 combines with J gene TRBJ2-5, with 10 nucleotides matching TRBD2. The CDR3 extends over 13 amino acids. The V and J ends lost 4 bases and 7 bases, in that order; junction bases with no gene match: 3. Germline CDR1 reads ENHRY; CDR2 reads SYGVKD. The CDR3, as DNA: TGTGCCATCAGTGGTGAGCGGGAGGGGACCCAGTACTTC. Its translation is CAISGEREGTQYF.

This clone was seen a handful of times. V gene TRBV19 combines with J gene TRBJ1-5; no clear D. The CDR3 length is 14 residues. The germline V gene encodes CDR1 LNHDA and CDR2 SQIVND (reference sequence). Trimming left V 4 bases short and J 6 bases short, with 13 bases between. In nucleotides, the CDR3 is TGTGCCAGTAGTAAGGGCGTCTCCGGTCAGCCCCAGCATTTT. Translated: CASSKGVSGQPQHF.

The chain links TRBV9 to TRBJ2-1, with D perhaps matching TRBD2 (6 bases). The CDR3 is 16 amino acids. Trimming stripped 0 bases from V and 0 bases from J, with 10 bases between. The germline gives CDR1 SGDLS, CDR2 YYNGEE. The CDR3 nucleotides read TGTGCCAGCAGCGTAGCGGGACTGAGCTCCTACAATGAGCAGTTCTTC. This translates into CASSVAGLSSYNEQFF.

The rearrangement uses TRBV5-4 and TRBJ1-2; weak D call: TRBD1 (5 bases). Germline values: CDR1 SGHNT, CDR2 YYREEE (reference sequence). V lost 4 bases and J lost 7, with 20 bases in between. The length of the CDR3 is 15 residues. CDR3 region: CASSPDGEGMTGYTF. CDR3 sequence (DNA): TGTGCCAGCAGCCCGGACGGAGAGGGGATGACTGGCTACACCTTC.

This CDR3 is CASSELAPYEQYF. The CDR3 DNA is TGTGCCAGCAGTGAACTAGCGCCCTACGAGCAGTACTTC. The chain links TRBV6-1 to TRBJ2-7, with D perhaps matching TRBD2 (6 bases). Germline loops: CDR1 MNHNS, CDR2 SASEGT. The V end was cut by 2 bases, the J end by 2 bases, with 7 bases between. The CDR3 is 13 residues long.

The genes are TRBV28 and TRBJ2-5; perhaps TRBD1 as D (5 bases). The germline V gene has CDR1 MDHEN and CDR2 SYDVKM. The CDR3 loop spans 15 amino acids. Deletions cut 10 bases from V and 0 bases from J, with 18 bases between. The CDR3 sequence is CATLLITGYQETQYF. The CDR3 nucleotides are TGTGCCACTCTGCTCATTACAGGTTACCAAGAGACCCAGTACTTC.